These T cell receptor beta chains were read from a single sample in a study of lymphopenia after photon versus proton radiotherapy. The data were produced by immunoSEQ multiplex PCR, yet TCRdb's version contains in-frame clones alone and is incomplete. The sample lists about 12,000 clones; approximately 88% were seen once. The input for sequencing was peripheral blood, taken from a patient treated with proton-based radiotherapy. The receptors stem from a man aged 55 to 69 with pancreatic cancer. Both conserved end residues are trimmed from each CDR3. Some rows mark clone size as missing; the rest say once, few, many or name a class of expanded clone.

size	J	V	CDR3
NA	TRBJ2-3	TRBV27	ASSFRDLADTQY
NA	TRBJ1-2	TRBV6-6	ASRTGMDGYT
NA	TRBJ1-3	TRBV19	ASGTASGNTIY
NA	TRBJ2-7	TRBV28	ASSPRAFRGVSSYEQY
NA	TRBJ2-3	TRBV4-1	ASSLSGMITDTQY
NA	NA	TRBV11-2	ASRNLRGRTSYEQY
NA	TRBJ1-5	TRBV4-3	ASSQDLGRPQH
few	TRBJ1-5	TRBV7-8	ASSSRGHGEPQH
NA	TRBJ2-3	TRBV6-5	ASSYDGSGTDTQY
NA	TRBJ1-4	TRBV5-1	ASSLVGEKLF
NA	TRBJ1-4	TRBV7-9	ASSMGPSNEKLF
NA	TRBJ2-1	TRBV7-3	ASGQGGGNEQF
NA	TRBJ1-1	TRBV13	ASSLGHLNTEAF
NA	TRBJ1-6	TRBV5-3	ARSCKLPGQGMSSYNSPLH
NA	TRBJ2-4	TRBV27	ASSSATPGLGAKNIQY
few	TRBJ2-2	TRBV7-3	ASSLQPNTGELF